These T cell receptor beta chains were read from a single sample in a study of T cells expressing NK-cell markers. No DNA is given; TCRdb re-called the 5' RACE reads and lists each CDR3 protein once. Its table lists a few hundred thousand distinct CDR3 sequences. The sequenced sample consisted of blood T cells: a sorted CD56 or NKG2C T cell subset, CD4+ or CD8+ T cells, or bulk PBMC T cells (not recorded which). These receptors all stem from a man aged 18 to 30 in good health. Both conserved end residues are part of each CDR3. Each record gives: V gene, J gene, CDR3 protein.

v_gene: TRBV6-2/TRBV6-3
j_gene: TRBJ2-1
CDR3aa: CASSYGLAGPNEQFF

v_gene: TRBV6-4
j_gene: TRBJ2-3
CDR3aa: CASSWTDEDTQYF

v_gene: TRBV12-3/TRBV12-4
j_gene: TRBJ2-1
CDR3aa: CASSSTPRYYNEQFF

v_gene: TRBV12-3/TRBV12-4
j_gene: TRBJ2-1
CDR3aa: CASRFLASGRNEQFF

v_gene: TRBV5-1
j_gene: TRBJ1-1
CDR3aa: CASSLAVGLDTEAFF

v_gene: TRBV7-2
j_gene: TRBJ2-1
CDR3aa: CASSVRDRSYNEQFF

v_gene: TRBV4-3
j_gene: TRBJ1-1
CDR3aa: CASSHEPRGQTEAFF

v_gene: TRBV6-5
j_gene: TRBJ1-4
CDR3aa: CASSSPTTTNEKLFF

v_gene: TRBV19
j_gene: TRBJ2-4
CDR3aa: CASSMQSGVGKNIQYF

v_gene: TRBV7-2
j_gene: TRBJ1-2
CDR3aa: CASSLDFGTRGGYTF

v_gene: TRBV24-1
j_gene: TRBJ2-3
CDR3aa: CATSDVTSGRSPDTQYF

v_gene: TRBV5-1
j_gene: TRBJ1-1
CDR3aa: CASSLAGSNTEAFF

v_gene: TRBV29-1
j_gene: TRBJ2-3
CDR3aa: CSVDDGVTQYF

v_gene: TRBV5-1
j_gene: TRBJ2-7
CDR3aa: CASSLGVGSVYEQYF

v_gene: TRBV29-1
j_gene: TRBJ1-3
CDR3aa: CSVAPGTAFSGNTIYF

v_gene: TRBV15
j_gene: TRBJ2-5
CDR3aa: CATSRVEAVQETQYF

v_gene: TRBV4-2
j_gene: TRBJ2-1
CDR3aa: CASSPTRGTFYNEQFF

v_gene: TRBV20-1
j_gene: TRBJ2-1
CDR3aa: CSAREAAGRHEQFF

v_gene: TRBV5-1
j_gene: TRBJ2-7
CDR3aa: CASSVAGEPVYEQYF

v_gene: TRBV18
j_gene: TRBJ1-1
CDR3aa: CASSPVWDTEAFF

v_gene: TRBV20-1
j_gene: TRBJ2-3
CDR3aa: CSATSGRASSTDTQYF

v_gene: TRBV28
j_gene: TRBJ2-7
CDR3aa: CASSSQGVEQYF

v_gene: TRBV15
j_gene: TRBJ2-1
CDR3aa: CATRGPSYNEQFF

v_gene: TRBV15
j_gene: TRBJ2-6
CDR3aa: CATSARVSSGANVLTF

v_gene: TRBV10-3
j_gene: TRBJ2-1
CDR3aa: CAISGTSGEQFF

v_gene: TRBV2
j_gene: TRBJ2-2
CDR3aa: CASNGGINTGELFF

v_gene: TRBV21-1
j_gene: TRBJ2-1
CDR3aa: CASSKVAVTGQFF

v_gene: TRBV29-1
j_gene: TRBJ1-2
CDR3aa: CSVVGQPGYTF

v_gene: TRBV5-4
j_gene: TRBJ2-1
CDR3aa: CASSLGILAGAWNEQFF

v_gene: TRBV4-2
j_gene: TRBJ2-2
CDR3aa: CASSQGGDTGELFF

v_gene: TRBV6-1
j_gene: TRBJ2-1
CDR3aa: CASLVPSFYNEQFF

v_gene: TRBV5-1
j_gene: TRBJ2-7
CDR3aa: CASSDGATSYEQYF

v_gene: TRBV14
j_gene: TRBJ2-3
CDR3aa: CASSPLPHTQYF

v_gene: TRBV5-4
j_gene: TRBJ2-2
CDR3aa: CASSFLLAGSDTGELFF

v_gene: TRBV30
j_gene: TRBJ2-1
CDR3aa: CAWSEGVHNEQFF

v_gene: TRBV7-6
j_gene: TRBJ2-1
CDR3aa: CASSFEGSYNEQFF

v_gene: TRBV19
j_gene: TRBJ2-3
CDR3aa: CASSILAGALSTDTQYF

v_gene: TRBV7-2
j_gene: TRBJ2-3
CDR3aa: CASSLGGTSGSGTQYF

v_gene: TRBV10-3
j_gene: TRBJ2-1
CDR3aa: CAIRMTGGNEQFF

v_gene: TRBV12-2
j_gene: TRBJ2-1
CDR3aa: CASRHVYLAGVYNEQFF

v_gene: TRBV23-1
j_gene: TRBJ2-3
CDR3aa: CACPLFWETGGRLPVDTQYF